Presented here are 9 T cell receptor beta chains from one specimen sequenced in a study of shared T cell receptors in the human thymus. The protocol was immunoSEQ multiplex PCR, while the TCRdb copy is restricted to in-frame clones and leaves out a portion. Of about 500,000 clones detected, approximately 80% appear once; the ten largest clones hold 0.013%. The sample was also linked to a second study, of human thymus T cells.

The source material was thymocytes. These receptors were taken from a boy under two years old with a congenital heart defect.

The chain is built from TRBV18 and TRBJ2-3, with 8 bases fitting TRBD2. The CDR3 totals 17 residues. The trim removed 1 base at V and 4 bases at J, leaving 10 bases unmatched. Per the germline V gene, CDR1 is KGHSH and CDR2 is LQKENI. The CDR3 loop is CASSPLGAGGVSDTQYF. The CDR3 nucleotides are TGTGCCAGCTCACCACTCGGGGCGGGAGGAGTGTCAGATACGCAGTATTTT.

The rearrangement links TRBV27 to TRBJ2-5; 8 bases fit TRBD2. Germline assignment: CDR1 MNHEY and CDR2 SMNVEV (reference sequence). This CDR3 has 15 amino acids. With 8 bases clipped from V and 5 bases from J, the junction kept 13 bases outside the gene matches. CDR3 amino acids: CASSHISGNEETQYF. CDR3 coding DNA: TGTGCCAGCTCCCACATTAGCGGGAATGAGGAGACCCAGTACTTC.

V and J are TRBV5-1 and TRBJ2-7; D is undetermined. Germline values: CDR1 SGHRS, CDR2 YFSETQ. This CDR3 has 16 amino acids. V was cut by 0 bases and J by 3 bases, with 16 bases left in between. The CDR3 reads CASSLATPSPHYEQYF. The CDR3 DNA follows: TGCGCCAGCAGCTTGGCGACACCATCTCCCCACTACGAGCAGTACTTC.

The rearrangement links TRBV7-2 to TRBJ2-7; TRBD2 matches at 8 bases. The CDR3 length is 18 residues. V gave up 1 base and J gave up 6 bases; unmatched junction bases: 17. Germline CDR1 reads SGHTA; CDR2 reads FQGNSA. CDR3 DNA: TGTGCCAGCAGCTTAGGCGAACACCTAGCGGGTGAAGGGATCGAGCAGTACTTC. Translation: CASSLGEHLAGEGIEQYF.

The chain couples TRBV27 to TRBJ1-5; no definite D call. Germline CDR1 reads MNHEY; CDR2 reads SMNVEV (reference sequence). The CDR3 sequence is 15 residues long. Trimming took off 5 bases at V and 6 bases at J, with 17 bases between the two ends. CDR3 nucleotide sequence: TGTGCCAGCAGTCGAGGGTTGGGATTGGGTCAGCCCCAGCATTTT. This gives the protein CASSRGLGLGQPQHF.

DNA for the CDR3: TGTGCCTGGAGTGTACAAGTGGACACTGAAGCTTTCTTT. The encoded protein is CAWSVQVDTEAFF. The chain combines TRBV30 with TRBJ1-1, with D uncertain. The CDR3 totals 13 residues. Trimming took 0 bases from V and 3 from J, leaving 8 bases between them. CDR1 GTSNPN and CDR2 SVGIG come from the germline V gene (reference sequence).

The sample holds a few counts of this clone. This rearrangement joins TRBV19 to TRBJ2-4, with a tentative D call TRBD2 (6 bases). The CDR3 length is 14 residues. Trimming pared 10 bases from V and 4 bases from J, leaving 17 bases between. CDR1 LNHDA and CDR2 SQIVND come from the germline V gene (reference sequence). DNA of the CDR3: TGTGCCATCCTTGGCCAGGGAGGAAAAAACATTCAGTACTTC. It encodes CAILGQGGKNIQYF. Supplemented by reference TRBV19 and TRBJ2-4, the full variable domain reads DGGITQSPKYLFRKEGQNVTLSCEQNLNHDAMYWYRQDPGQGLRLIYYSQIVNDFQKGDIAEGYSVSREKKESFPLTVTSAQKNPTAFYLCAILGQGGKNIQYFGAGTRLSVL.

The CDR3 DNA follows: TGTGCCTGCTCGGTCGGGGAGGGAACACCTGAAGCTTTCTTT. It encodes CACSVGEGTPEAFF. This rearrangement joins TRBV30 to TRBJ1-1; D ambiguous. Between the trimmed V and J ends, which lost 6 bases and 6 bases, there was a span of 20 bases. From germline, CDR1 is GTSNPN and CDR2 SVGIG (reference sequence). This CDR3 comprises 14 residues.

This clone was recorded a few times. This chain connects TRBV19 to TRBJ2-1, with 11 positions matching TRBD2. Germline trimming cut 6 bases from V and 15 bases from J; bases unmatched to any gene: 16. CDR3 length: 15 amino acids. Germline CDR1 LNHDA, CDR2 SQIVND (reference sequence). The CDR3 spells CASSPGVGLAAPSFF. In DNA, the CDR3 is TGTGCCAGTAGCCCGGGGGTGGGACTAGCGGCCCCCTCGTTCTTC. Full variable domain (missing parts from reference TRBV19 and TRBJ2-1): DGGITQSPKYLFRKEGQNVTLSCEQNLNHDAMYWYRQDPGQGLRLIYYSQIVNDFQKGDIAEGYSVSREKKESFPLTVTSAQKNPTAFYLCASSPGVGLAAPSFFGPGTRLTVL.